This passage covers 29 T cell receptor beta chains from one sample sequenced in a study of blood T cell repertoires in COVID-19. The data were produced by immunoSEQ multiplex PCR, yet TCRdb's version contains in-frame clones alone and is incomplete. The sample shows approximately 300,000 clones, 80% to 90% of them seen only once. Sequenced: peripheral blood. The origin of the receptors is a woman in her forties or fifties with COVID-19, enrolled during active disease.

CDR3 in amino acids: CASSGTRAVRFF. CDR3 coding DNA: TGTGCCAGCAGTGGGACTCGGGCGGTGCGGTTCTTC. This chain connects TRBV25-1 to TRBJ2-1; D may be TRBD2 (5 bases). CDR3 length: 12 residues. The germline V gene encodes CDR1 MGHDK and CDR2 SYGVNS. Trimming left V 4 bases short and J 15 bases short, with 16 bases between.

V is TRBV2 and J is TRBJ1-2; 8 bases align to TRBD1. The ends lost 7 bases at V and 6 bases at J; junction bases unmatched: 7. The CDR3 sequence is 13 residues long. Germline V gene sequence: CDR1 SNHLY, CDR2 FYNNEI. The CDR3 DNA reads TGTGCCAGCACCCTGACAGGGGTGGATGGCTACACCTTC. As protein: CASTLTGVDGYTF.

The rearrangement joins TRBV6-5 to TRBJ2-1, with no clear D. V was cut by 6 bases and J by 2 bases, with 8 bases left in between. Germline CDR1 reads MNHEY; CDR2 reads SVGAGI. The CDR3 totals 13 residues. The CDR3, as DNA: TGTGCCAGCAGACAACAAGCCTACAATGAGCAGTTCTTC. It translates to CASRQQAYNEQFF.

The chain has TRBV30 and TRBJ1-2; D remains ambiguous. Trimming left V 0 bases short and J 5 bases short, with 13 bases between. The germline CDR1 and CDR2 sequences are GTSNPN and SVGIG (reference sequence). The CDR3 is 14 residues long. CDR3 nucleotides: TGTGCCTGGAGTGTGACTCTGACCCTATATGGCTACACCTTC. Translation: CAWSVTLTLYGYTF.

The chain has TRBV6-5 and TRBJ2-5, with 14 bases that match TRBD2. The CDR3 is 15 amino acids. Per germline, CDR1 MNHEY and CDR2 SVGAGI. The V segment lost 5 bases and the J segment 10 bases; nucleotides outside the gene matches: 9. CDR3 sequence: CASSQGLAGAVGQYF. CDR3 nucleotides: TGTGCCAGCAGTCAGGGACTAGCGGGGGCCGTGGGCCAGTACTTC.

V and J are TRBV30 and TRBJ2-5, with 11 bases that match TRBD2. CDR1 is GTSNPN and CDR2 is SVGIG in the germline V gene (reference sequence). The CDR3 is 15 amino acids. After removal of 1 base from V and 3 bases from J, the junction contained 4 bases not matched to a gene. CDR3 residues: CAWSAGLAGEETQYF. The DNA for the CDR3 is TGTGCCTGGAGTGCTGGACTAGCGGGCGAAGAGACCCAGTACTTC.

The count of this clone is one. The rearrangement uses TRBV6-5 and TRBJ2-2; 12 nucleotides line up with TRBD2. Per germline, CDR1 MNHEY and CDR2 SVGAGI. The V and J ends lost 0 bases and 6 bases, in that order; junction bases with no gene match: 2. This CDR3 region has 16 residues. CDR3 DNA sequence: TGTGCCAGCAGTTACTCGACTAGCGGGAGCCCCGGGGAGCTGTTTTTT. This translates into CASSYSTSGSPGELFF.

The V gene is TRBV2, the J gene TRBJ2-5; perhaps TRBD1 as D (6 bases). Trimming shortened V by 4 bases and J by 2 bases, and 8 bases separated the two germline ends. The length of the CDR3 is 13 residues. Per the germline V gene, CDR1 is SNHLY and CDR2 is FYNNEI. CDR3 amino acids: CASSGGQQETQYF. The DNA of the CDR3 is TGTGCCAGCAGTGGCGGACAGCAAGAGACCCAGTACTTC.

This chain connects TRBV5-1 to TRBJ2-1; 14 positions match TRBD2. The V and J ends lost 2 bases and 2 bases, in that order; junction bases with no gene match: 3. Germline CDR1 and CDR2: SGHRS and YFSETQ. The CDR3 covers 17 residues. CDR3: CASSLAGLAGAYNEQFF. CDR3 bases: TGCGCCAGCAGCTTAGCGGGACTAGCGGGAGCCTACAATGAGCAGTTCTTC.

This chain joins TRBV6-1 and TRBJ1-3, with D maybe TRBD1 (5 bases). CDR3 length: 17 residues. Germline CDR1 and CDR2: MNHNS and SASEGT. V was shortened by 4 bases and J by 0 bases, with 16 bases between the two germline ends. CDR3 sequence (DNA): TGTGCCAGCAGTGCCTCCCGGGGGGAGCCCTCTGGAAACACCATATATTTT. Residues: CASSASRGEPSGNTIYF.

V usage is TRBV18 and J usage is TRBJ1-5; 7 nucleotides line up with TRBD1. With V trimmed by 2 bases and J by 3 bases, 1 base remained unmatched. The germline CDR1 and CDR2 sequences are KGHSH and LQKENI. This CDR3 spans 14 amino acids. The CDR3 DNA sequence: TGTGCCAGCTCACCAACAGGGGACAATCAGCCCCAGCATTTT. This sequence encodes CASSPTGDNQPQHF.

This rearrangement joins TRBV19 to TRBJ2-2; 9 positions agree with TRBD2. Germline CDR1 reads LNHDA; CDR2 reads SQIVND (reference sequence). The V gene end was trimmed by 6 bases and the J gene end by 4 bases; junction bases not matched to a gene: 9. The CDR3 is made up of 16 amino acids. The DNA of the CDR3 is TGTGCCAGTAGGAGGGGGCTAGCGGGACGCACCGGGGAGCTGTTTTTT. The encoded protein is CASRRGLAGRTGELFF.

The CDR3 spells CAWRGQGLGQPQHF. The CDR3 DNA is TGTGCCTGGAGGGGACAGGGTTTAGGTCAGCCCCAGCATTTT. V usage is TRBV30 and J usage is TRBJ1-5; 9 positions match TRBD1. The J segment lost 6 bases and the V segment lost 3 bases, leaving 6 bases of the junction unmatched. Per germline, CDR1 GTSNPN and CDR2 SVGIG (reference sequence). The CDR3 loop spans 14 amino acids.

The chain couples TRBV19 to TRBJ1-4, with a weak D call TRBD1 (6 bases). The germline gives CDR1 LNHDA, CDR2 SQIVND (reference sequence). The CDR3 covers 14 residues. The V end was cut by 4 bases, the J end by 4 bases, with 10 bases between. CDR3 region: CASSTTGFNEKLFF. The CDR3 coding sequence is TGTGCCAGTAGTACAACAGGGTTTAATGAAAAACTGTTTTTT.

The chain links TRBV6-5 to TRBJ2-2; 11 positions agree with TRBD2. CDR1 MNHEY and CDR2 SVGAGI come from the germline V gene. J gave up 8 bases and V 4 bases, and 9 bases lay outside the gene matches. The CDR3 extends over 16 amino acids. The CDR3 is CASSFRLAGTPGELFF. CDR3 in DNA: TGTGCCAGCAGTTTCAGACTAGCGGGGACCCCGGGGGAGCTGTTTTTT.

This clone came up once. The chain joins TRBV7-2 to TRBJ1-1; no definite D call. Trimming removed 1 base at V and 3 bases at J, with 12 bases between. The germline V gene has CDR1 SGHTA and CDR2 FQGNSA. There are 15 residues in the CDR3. The CDR3 nucleotides read TGTGCCAGCAGCTTAGAGACGGGGTCATACACTGAAGCTTTCTTT. Amino acid sequence: CASSLETGSYTEAFF.

The J gene is TRBJ2-7, the V gene TRBV27, with 9 bases identical to TRBD1. Looked up from germline, CDR1 is MNHEY and CDR2 is SMNVEV (reference sequence). The V and J ends lost 7 bases and 6 bases, in that order; junction bases with no gene match: 7. CDR3 length equals 13 residues. The CDR3 reads CASKDGTGSEQYF. In nucleotides, the CDR3 is TGTGCCAGCAAAGACGGGACAGGGTCCGAGCAGTACTTC.

V and J are TRBV5-1 and TRBJ2-2; D perhaps matches TRBD1 (5 bases). The CDR3 is 15 residues long. V lost 3 bases and J lost 3, with 12 bases in between. Germline assignment: CDR1 SGHRS and CDR2 YFSETQ. CDR3 sequence reads: CASSSTGQDTGELFF. DNA of the CDR3: TGCGCCAGCAGCTCAACAGGCCAGGACACCGGGGAGCTGTTTTTT.

The chain recombines TRBV11-3 with TRBJ1-4, with D possibly being TRBD1 (5 bases). In germline, CDR1 is SGHNT, CDR2 YENEEA. The CDR3 runs 12 residues. Trimming pared 4 bases from V and 8 bases from J, leaving 8 bases between. CDR3 nucleotides: TGTGCCAGCAGCTCGGAGGGGGAAAAACTGTTTTTT. Translation gives CASSSEGEKLFF.

The CDR3 bases are TGTGCCAGCAGCTTACCGGGGACAGGTGTAAATGAGCAGTTCTTC. This codes for CASSLPGTGVNEQFF. This chain joins TRBV5-6 and TRBJ2-1, with 8 bases that match TRBD1. The CDR3 spans 15 residues. CDR1 is SGHDT and CDR2 is YYEEEE in the germline V gene. V shed 2 bases, J shed 7 bases, and the junction held 8 bases outside the gene matches.

This clone appeared once. The V and J genes are TRBV11-2 and TRBJ1-2; the D gene is possibly TRBD1 (6 bases). The CDR3 totals 14 residues. Trimming stripped 1 base from V and 8 bases from J, with 14 bases between. The germline V gene encodes CDR1 SGHAT and CDR2 FQNNGV. CDR3 protein: CASSLAARGGGYTF. The CDR3 coding sequence is TGTGCCAGCAGCTTAGCCGCCAGGGGAGGGGGCTACACCTTC.

CDR3 residues: CASSLGQLNEQFF. The CDR3, as DNA: TGTGCCAGCAGCTTAGGACAACTCAATGAGCAGTTCTTC. V gene TRBV7-2 combines with J gene TRBJ2-1, with D uncertain. Germline CDR1 is SGHTA and CDR2 is FQGNSA. This CDR3 is built from 13 residues. Trimming took 1 base from V and 6 from J, leaving 7 bases between them.

The rearrangement uses TRBV29-1 and TRBJ2-1; D possibly corresponds to TRBD2 (6 bases). The CDR3 has 14 residues. Trimming took 4 bases from V and 2 from J, leaving 12 bases between them. CDR1 SQVTM and CDR2 ANQGSEA come from the germline V gene. CDR3 protein: CSVGRGTPYNEQFF. Here the CDR3 DNA reads TGCAGCGTTGGGCGCGGGACCCCCTACAATGAGCAGTTCTTC.

CDR3 loop: CASSVSPTGYEQYF. CDR3 DNA: TGTGCCAGCAGCGTTTCCCCGACGGGGTACGAGCAGTACTTC. V gene TRBV11-3 combines with J gene TRBJ2-7; D possibly corresponds to TRBD2 (5 bases). V was clipped by 5 bases and J by 4 bases, with 15 bases between them. The germline V gene has CDR1 SGHNT and CDR2 YENEEA. The CDR3 consists of 14 residues.

This chain uses TRBV9 with TRBJ1-3; tentative D call: TRBD1 (5 bases). Trimming stripped 0 bases from V and 2 bases from J, with 12 bases between. The CDR3 spans 16 residues. Germline CDR1 and CDR2: SGDLS and YYNGEE. CDR3 sequence (DNA): TGTGCCAGCAGCGTAGGTGCAGGGCATCCTGGAAACACCATATATTTT. This codes for CASSVGAGHPGNTIYF.

This chain connects TRBV5-1 to TRBJ2-3; TRBD1 agrees at 10 bases. CDR1 and CDR2 from the germline V gene are SGHRS and YFSETQ. V lost 4 bases, J lost 1 base, and 9 bases stayed unmatched. This CDR3 region has 17 residues. For the CDR3, the DNA is TGCGCCAGCAGCGGAACCGGGACAGGGGAGGGCACAGATACGCAGTATTTT. Translation gives CASSGTGTGEGTDTQYF.

This clone has just one count. The V and J genes are TRBV5-6 and TRBJ2-1, with 11 bases aligning to TRBD1. Germline V lookup: CDR1 SGHDT, CDR2 YYEEEE. The CDR3 totals 14 residues. The V gene end was trimmed by 0 bases and the J gene end by 14 bases; junction bases not matched to a gene: 7. DNA of the CDR3: TGTGCCAGCAGCTTGGAGTGGGACAGGGGGGCGGAGTTCTTC. Translation: CASSLEWDRGAEFF.

This clone came up once. The chain uses TRBV3-1 (or the pseudogene TRBV3-2) and TRBJ2-1; D call uncertain. CDR1 and CDR2 from the germline V gene are LGHDT and YNNKEL (reference sequence). The length of the CDR3 is 13 residues. V was clipped by 4 bases and J by 10 bases, with 14 bases between them. The CDR3 nucleotides are TGTGCCAGCAGCCCCGACTCGTGGGTAGAGCAGTTCTTC. Its protein product is CASSPDSWVEQFF.

This clone was found a few times. The gene calls are TRBV5-6 and TRBJ2-7; D is perhaps TRBD2 (6 bases). V lost 0 bases to trimming and J lost 0 bases, with 10 bases between them. The CDR3 runs to 15 residues. Germline V gives CDR1 SGHDT, CDR2 YYEEEE. CDR3 residues: CASSLGDWSSYEQYF. In DNA form, the CDR3 reads TGTGCCAGCAGCTTGGGGGACTGGAGCTCCTACGAGCAGTACTTC.